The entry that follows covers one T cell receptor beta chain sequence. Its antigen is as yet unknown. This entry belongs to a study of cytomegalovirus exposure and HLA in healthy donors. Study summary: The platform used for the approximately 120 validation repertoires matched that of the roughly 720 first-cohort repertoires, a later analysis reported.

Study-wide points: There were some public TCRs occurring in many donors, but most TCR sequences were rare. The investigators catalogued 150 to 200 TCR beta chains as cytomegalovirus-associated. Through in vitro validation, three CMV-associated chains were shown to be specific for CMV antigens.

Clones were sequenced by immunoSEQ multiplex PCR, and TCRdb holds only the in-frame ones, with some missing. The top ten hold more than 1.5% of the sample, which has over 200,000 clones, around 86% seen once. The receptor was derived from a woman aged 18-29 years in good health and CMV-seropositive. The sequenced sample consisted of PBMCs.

The CDR3 is CASSPQTGPDYEQYF. CDR3 bases: TGTGCCAGTAGTCCTCAGACAGGCCCTGACTACGAGCAGTACTTC. The chain recombines TRBV19 with TRBJ2-7; tentative D call: TRBD1 (6 bases). Trimming took 5 bases from V and 3 from J, leaving 17 bases between them. The CDR3 runs 15 residues. Germline CDR1 and CDR2: LNHDA and SQIVND (reference sequence).